This T cell receptor (beta chain) was obtained from a study of cytomegalovirus exposure and HLA in healthy donors listed by TCRdb under 2017. Turning to the overall study: An earlier analysis of several hundred of the donors reported 250 to 300 Gb of sequence data and approximately 110 million unique TCR beta sequences from about 179 million T cells. An early release covering some 640 HLA-typed donors comprised about 300 gigabases of sequencing data and 65 million to 100 million unique TCR sequences. Of the roughly 400 genotyped donors, over 65% fell in the genetic ancestry cluster associated with self-reported Caucasian donors. The study was designed to test whether signatures of past pathogen exposure could be identified by cataloging public T cell receptors. The study profiled the T cell repertoires of under 700 subjects by immunosequencing and related them to cytomegalovirus serostatus. A separate validation cohort of about 110 different subjects was used in addition to the roughly 670-subject first cohort. To predict cytomegalovirus infection status, the study combined high-throughput TCR immunosequencing, statistical association of individual TCRs with disease status, and machine learning. A later analysis re-examined previously published TCR beta repertoires from several hundred donors and added high-resolution HLA genotyping to investigate patterns of TCR occurrence. Rather than using new phenotypic data, the later analysis identified candidate immune exposures from TCR beta sequences and from how often those sequences occurred across donors. In an earlier analysis of 587 of the donors, high-throughput TCR beta sequencing was used to judge whether each TCR beta V gene segment behaved as functional or pseudogenic. Donor age, sex, ethnicity and CMV serostatus were compiled together with the repertoire data. In a later genetic analysis, genome-wide SNP genotypes for about three fifths of the 666 donors were used, and that subset was treated as a discovery cohort. Every discovery cohort repertoire had been produced on one sequencing platform. HLA typing included class I and class II loci at four-digit resolution. The number of typed donors differed by locus: about 620-630 for A, B, C, DRB1 and DQB1; 500 to 550 for DQA1; 606 for DPA1; and around 490 for DPB1. Because of strong linkage in the cohort, roughly five DR-DQ haplotypes were treated as single units for association and clustering. Among under 450 genotyped donors of the cohort, an average of roughly 240,000 unique TCR beta nucleotide sequences were sequenced per donor, around 18% of them non-productive. Overall study outcomes, separate from this receptor: A further reported finding was that TCR beta sequences accurately predicted the HLA-A and HLA-B alleles for most subjects in the first cohort. Across donors, most TCR sequences were observed very rarely, whereas some public TCRs were present in many individuals. In an earlier analysis of roughly 500 of the donors, most TCR beta V segments appeared in productive rearrangements about 87% or about 30% of the time, broadly matching IMGT annotations. It was suggested by the authors that the approach could potentially be generalized to other disease states and immunological phenotypes. In vitro tests confirmed that a few of the cytomegalovirus-associated TCR beta chains recognize cytomegalovirus antigens. In a later analysis, several top co-occurrence clusters were reported to appear linked to parvovirus B19, influenza, CMV and Epstein-Barr virus. A later analysis found that TCR association rates varied across HLA loci, with DRB1 alleles showing the most associated TCRs and HLA-C alleles the fewest. Specific HLA alleles were associated with 16,951 TCR beta sequences at a false discovery rate of 0.05 in a later analysis. Compared with equally common non-associated chains, HLA-associated TCR beta chains in a later analysis were more clonally expanded and had lower generation probabilities. Because the 87-base-pair reads could not distinguish some IMGT-functional V segments, including TRBV6-2 and TRBV6-3, those segments were excluded. An association between a missense DCLRE1C variant and V-gene and J-gene trimming of TCR beta chains was found in a later genetic analysis and replicated in an independent cohort. Linkage disequilibrium might explain the correlated functional status among segregating V segments, but an unknown experimental factor could not be ruled out. The study listed approximately 150 TCR beta chains as associated with cytomegalovirus. This cohort had only TCR beta chains sequenced, and the lack of alpha or paired-chain data limited which features could be detected. Assigning TCR associations to individual alleles was difficult when HLA alleles, especially DR and DQ, strongly co-occurred. Because HLA typing was unavailable for some donors at each locus, only the typed subset was used in association tests. Sequencing depth was assumed to be roughly uniform across donors in the presence/absence analyses, though that assumption may not hold. The sequencing pipeline was judged likely to have produced a cluster of highly shared sequence variants as a technical artifact. A later analysis found that most CMV-associated TCR beta chains appeared HLA-restricted, with HLA associations seemingly driven largely by CMV exposure. Because counts were too low, roughly 17 rarely observed V segments, including chromosome 9 orphons, were left out of the earlier analysis of several hundred of the donors. The classifier was reported to diagnose cytomegalovirus status with high specificity and sensitivity in both the original and validation cohorts. The only immune exposure information available for the cohort was CMV serostatus. Compared with the approximately 700-donor mean, donors in an Asian-associated ancestry cluster had fewer N-insertions in productive TCRs, according to a later genetic analysis.

The library was made by the immunoSEQ multiplex PCR assay. A mixture of 60 forward primers for TCR Vbeta segments and 13 reverse primers for TCR Jbeta segments was used in the multiplex PCR. A multiplex PCR assay on genomic DNA amplified the CDR3 region of rearranged TCR beta genes. On the Illumina HiSeq System, the amplified TCR beta libraries were sequenced as 87-base-pair reads. Regarding the original processing steps: A later analysis tallied approximately 87 million unique TCR beta chains across the approximately 670 repertoires, and 10 million to 11 million of those chains were shared by two or more donors. A nearest-neighbor algorithm error-corrected the raw reads and collapsed the reads into unique sequences, merging closely related sequences to remove PCR and sequencing errors. CDR3 sequences were aligned to IMGT reference sequences to assign V, D and J gene segments. For a sequence to be retained, a match of at least six nucleotides to both a V gene segment and a J gene segment was required. A rearrangement counted as productive if the CDR3 had no stop codons and remained in frame with V and J, and every other rearrangement counted as non-productive. CDR3 was defined according to IMGT convention as the region running from the second conserved V-encoded cysteine to the conserved J-encoded phenylalanine. Sequences without an unambiguous match to a single V gene segment were excluded from the earlier analysis of several hundred of the donors. In an earlier analysis of a few hundred of the donors, V segments were called functional above 56.7% productive rearrangements and were called segregating when the between-donor standard deviation exceeded 5%. A statistical classification framework was built for diagnosing cytomegalovirus status from the catalog of TCR beta chain sequences. In a later analysis, TCR nucleotide sequences were compared against IMGT/GENE-DB human TR gene sequences so that V and J genes could be assigned. A later analysis assigned CDR3 sequences and most-parsimonious VDJ recombination scenarios with the TCRdist pipeline. In a later analysis, each TCR beta chain was defined by its CDR3 amino acid sequence together with its V-gene family, and reads lacking a unique V-gene family were excluded. To address suspected cross-contamination and a sequencing artifact, a later analysis removed 550 to 750 highly shared, low-generation-probability nucleotide sequences. In a later analysis, a clonal expansion index was calculated for each public chain from normalized within-repertoire ranks of inferred template counts. In a later analysis, generation probabilities were computed using a VDJ recombination model fitted to out-of-frame rearrangements, and the results were checked against IGoR. In a later analysis, TCR-TCR, TCR-HLA and TCR-CMV co-occurrence was scored with hypergeometric tests, and a repertoire-size bias correction was applied to TCR pairs. To estimate false discovery rates, a later analysis permuted the HLA or CMV assignments 20 times. A later analysis grouped co-occurring TCRs with DBSCAN, adding TCRdist sequence similarity when clustering within HLA-allele-positive subsets. For co-occurrence clustering, repertoires with fewer than 30,000 or more than 120,000 public chains were excluded, along with four or five repertoires with anomalous nucleotide sharing. This immuneACCESS table, as held by TCRdb, lists in-frame sequences with V and J called but not all clones. Of the missing ones, under half trace to an unresolved V gene in checked studies; the others have no known cause. V and J calls and clone size come straight from that table; D and trimming were deduced from the DNA. The sample table contains 150,000 or so clones; only one count was recorded for roughly 79% of them. The ten largest clones represent about 1% of the sample.

V and J are truncated by 3 bases and 4 bases respectively, leaving an intervening sequence of 16 bases. Including cysteine and phenylalanine, the CDR3 has 16 amino acids. Only CDR3 DNA is held: 48 bases, read in frame from base 1. For CDR1 and CDR2, the germline V gene (reference sequence) lists LNHDA and SQIVND. A note on this clone: Its antigen is not yet known. No qualities accompany the bases; no much larger clone lies one base away.

The cohort consisted of 650 to 850 healthy bone marrow donors. Cohort members were all nominally healthy when sampled, although unrecorded immune exposures were likely present. The donor tested CMV seronegative and was one of the 352 seronegative cohort members. A peripheral blood sample was provided by each donor, and peripheral blood mononuclear cells were used for TCR beta sequencing. The Qiagen DNeasy Blood Extraction Kit was used to extract genomic DNA from the blood cell samples. The sequence came from a woman between 40 and 50 years old in good health and CMV-seronegative. Source material: PBMCs. The V and J genes are TRBV19 and TRBJ1-5, and possibly TRBD1, on 5 matching bases. The DNA is TGTGCCAGTAGTATCATGGAGGGTTGGGGGAATCAGCCCCAGCATTTT. Its translation reads: CASSIMEGWGNQPQHF. Extended through the reference TRBV19 and TRBJ1-5 proteins, this CDR3 yields the full variable domain: DGGITQSPKYLFRKEGQNVTLSCEQNLNHDAMYWYRQDPGQGLRLIYYSQIVNDFQKGDIAEGYSVSREKKESFPLTVTSAQKNPTAFYLCASSIMEGWGNQPQHFGDGTRLSIL.